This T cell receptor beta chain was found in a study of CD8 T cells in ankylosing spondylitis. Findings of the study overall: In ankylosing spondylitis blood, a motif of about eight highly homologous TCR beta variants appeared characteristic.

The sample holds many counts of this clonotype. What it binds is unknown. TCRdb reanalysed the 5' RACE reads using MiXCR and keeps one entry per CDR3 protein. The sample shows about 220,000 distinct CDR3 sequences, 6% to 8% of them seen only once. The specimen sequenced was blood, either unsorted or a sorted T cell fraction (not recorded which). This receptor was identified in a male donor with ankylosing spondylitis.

The CDR3 DNA reads as TGTGCCAGCAGCTTCCCCCGGACTAGCGCGAACACCGGGGAGCTGTTTTTT. Translation: CASSFPRTSANTGELFF. This chain links TRBV11-2 with TRBJ2-2, with 9 bases matching TRBD2. Germline-derived CDR1 and CDR2 are SGHAT and FQNNGV. CDR3 length: 17 residues. V gave up 3 bases and J gave up 0 bases; unmatched junction bases: 5. The full variable domain, rest sourced from reference TRBV11-2 and TRBJ2-2, is EAGVAQSPRYKIIEKRQSVAFWCNPISGHATLYWYQQILGQGPKLLIQFQNNGVVDDSQLPKDRFSAERLKGVDSTLKIQPAKLEDSAVYLCASSFPRTSANTGELFFGEGSRLTVL.